This entry features one T cell receptor (beta chain) sequence. A clone one base away is much larger, so this may be a read error. Germline CDR1 reads SGHVS; CDR2 reads FQNEAQ. V was pared by 0 bases and J by 2 bases, with 20 bases of the junction left unmatched. There are 21 residues in the CDR3. The sample originates from a study of regulatory T cells in long-lasting Graves disease. iRepertoire HTBI primers and Arm-PCR of CDR3 regions built TCR beta libraries. TCRdb passed the multiplex PCR reads through MiXCR, listing each CDR3 protein once. Among roughly 430,000 distinct CDR3 sequences listed, around 23% were seen once. Time point described: persistent/refractory GD, antithyroid drugs over 5 years with positive TRAb. The TCR library was made from RNA that had been extracted from PBMCs in TRIzol.

Sequencing used peripheral blood mononuclear cells (PBMCs), obtained when the disease was refractory, from a patient treated with antithyroid drugs. The chain has TRBV7-8 and TRBJ2-7; 9 bases map to TRBD2. The receptor's source is a female donor with Graves disease. The CDR3 region has the DNA TGTGCCAGCAGCTTAGCGCAACGGACTAGCGTGAGGGCCGCCCGCCCCTACGAGCAGTACTTC. Amino acids: CASSLAQRTSVRAARPYEQYF. Full variable domain (rest looked up from reference TRBV7-8 and TRBJ2-7): GAGVSQSPRYKVAKRGQDVALRCDPISGHVSLFWYQQALGQGPEFLTYFQNEAQLDKSGLPSDRFFAERPEGSVSTLKIQRTQQEDSAVYLCASSLAQRTSVRAARPYEQYFGPGTRLTVT.